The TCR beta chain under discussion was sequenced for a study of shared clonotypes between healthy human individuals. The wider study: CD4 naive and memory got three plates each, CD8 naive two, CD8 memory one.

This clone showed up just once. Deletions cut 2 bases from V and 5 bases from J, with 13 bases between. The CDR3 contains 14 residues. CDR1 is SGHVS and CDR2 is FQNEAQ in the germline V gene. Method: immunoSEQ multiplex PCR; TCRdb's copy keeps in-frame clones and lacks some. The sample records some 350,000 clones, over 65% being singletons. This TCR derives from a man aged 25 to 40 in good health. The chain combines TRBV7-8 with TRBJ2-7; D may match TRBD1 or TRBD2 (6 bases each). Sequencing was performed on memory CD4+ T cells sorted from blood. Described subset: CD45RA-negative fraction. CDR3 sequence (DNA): TGTGCCAGCAGCTTAATGAGGGGGGACAACGAGCAGTACTTC. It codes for CASSLMRGDNEQYF.